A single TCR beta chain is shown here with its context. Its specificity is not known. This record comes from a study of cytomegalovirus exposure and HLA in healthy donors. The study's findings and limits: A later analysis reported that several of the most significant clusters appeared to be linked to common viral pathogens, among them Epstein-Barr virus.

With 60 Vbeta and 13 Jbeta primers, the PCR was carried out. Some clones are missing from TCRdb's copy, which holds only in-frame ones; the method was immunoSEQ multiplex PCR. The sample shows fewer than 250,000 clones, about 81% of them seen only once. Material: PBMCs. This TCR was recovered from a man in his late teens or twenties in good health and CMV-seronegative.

The CDR3 DNA reads TGTGCCAGCAGCTTGGGAGGGCCTTTGTGGGGTATAAACACTGAAGCTTTCTTT. It translates to CASSLGGPLWGINTEAFF. The chain employs TRBV5-4 and TRBJ1-1, with no clear D. V shed 0 bases and J shed 2 bases, with 20 bases lying between them. CDR1 and CDR2 from the germline V gene are SGHNT and YYREEE (reference sequence). There are 18 residues in the CDR3.